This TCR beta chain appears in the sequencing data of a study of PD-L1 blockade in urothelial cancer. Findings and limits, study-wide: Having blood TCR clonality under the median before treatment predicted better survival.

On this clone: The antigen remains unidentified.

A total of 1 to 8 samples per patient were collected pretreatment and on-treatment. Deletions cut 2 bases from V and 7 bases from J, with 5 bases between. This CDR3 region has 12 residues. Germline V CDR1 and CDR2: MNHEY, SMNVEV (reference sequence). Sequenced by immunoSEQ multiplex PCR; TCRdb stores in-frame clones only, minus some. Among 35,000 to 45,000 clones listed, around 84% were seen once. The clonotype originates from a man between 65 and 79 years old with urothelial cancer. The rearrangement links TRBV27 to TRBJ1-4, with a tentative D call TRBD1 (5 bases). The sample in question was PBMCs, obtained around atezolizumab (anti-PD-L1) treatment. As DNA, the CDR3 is TGTGCCAGCAGTTTAAGGGGTGAAAAACTGTTTTTT. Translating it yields CASSLRGEKLFF.